Below, 8 T cell receptor beta chains from the same sample are listed, as sequenced in a study of shared clonotypes between healthy human individuals. Profiling relied on immunoSEQ multiplex PCR, and the TCRdb table lists in-frame clones only, not all of them. Among 2,500,000 or so clones listed, roughly 93% were seen once. The sequencing sample was made of naive CD4+ T cells from PBMCs. Subset here: CD45RA+ positively selected. These receptors came from a man aged 18 to 35 in good health. Some clones in this sample may be carry-over from other donors' samples.

J is TRBJ2-1 and V is TRBV9; TRBD2 matches 9 bases. With V trimmed by 0 bases and J by 8 bases, 15 bases remained unmatched. CDR1 is SGDLS, CDR2 YYNGEE, per germline. The CDR3 runs to 18 residues. CDR3 amino acids: CASSVAPSWREGRDEQFF. The CDR3 coding sequence is TGTGCCAGCAGCGTAGCCCCCTCCTGGCGGGAGGGTCGGGATGAGCAGTTCTTC.

CDR3 protein: CASSKSKDLPNTGELFF. CDR3 DNA sequence: TGTGCCAGCAGCAAATCAAAGGACCTTCCTAACACCGGGGAGCTGTTTTTT. This chain connects TRBV21-1 to TRBJ2-2. TRBV21-1 is a listed pseudogene. CDR3 length equals 17 residues.

The chain has TRBV6-1 and TRBJ2-2; a possible D gene is TRBD2 (5 bases). Trimming removed 10 bases from V and 7 bases from J, with 13 bases in between. The CDR3 is 12 amino acids. Germline V CDR1 and CDR2: MNHNS, SASEGT. The CDR3 spells CATSIEGGELFF. CDR3 bases: TGTGCCACCTCGATAGAGGGCGGGGAGCTGTTTTTT.

The chain's CDR3 is CASTGGSLYEQYF. DNA for the CDR3: TGTGCCAGCACTGGCGGGAGTCTTTACGAGCAGTACTTC. V usage is TRBV6-6 and J usage is TRBJ2-7, with 7 bases fitting TRBD2. The germline V gene has CDR1 MNHNY and CDR2 SVGAGI (reference sequence). This CDR3 is 13 amino acids long. Germline trimming cut 7 bases from V and 4 bases from J; bases unmatched to any gene: 7.

The chain couples TRBV28 to TRBJ2-5; D gene uncertain. The end of the DNA is better explained by TRBJ2-7, so the J call may be wrong. CDR3 length: 11 amino acids. CDR1 is MDHEN, CDR2 SYDVKM, per germline. The CDR3 bases are TGTGCCAGCTCTTCCTCCTACGAGCAGTACTTC. This sequence encodes CASSSSYEQYF.

The rearrangement links TRBV5-4 to TRBJ1-1; TRBD1 is a possible D gene (5 bases). The germline CDR1 and CDR2 sequences are SGHNT and YYREEE (reference sequence). V was cut by 2 bases and J by 0 bases, with 14 bases left in between. The CDR3 is 16 residues long. This chain's CDR3 is CASSFLTVPMNTEAFF. The DNA of the CDR3 is TGTGCCAGCAGCTTCTTGACAGTTCCTATGAACACTGAAGCTTTCTTT.

This clone was seen more than once but under ten times. Other nucleotide sequences from this sample produce the same CDR3. The CDR3 reads CASSFRGNTEAFF. CDR3 nucleotides: TGTGCCAGCAGTTTTAGGGGGAACACTGAAGCTTTCTTT. The V and J genes are TRBV28 and TRBJ1-1; possibly TRBD1 for D (5 bases). Looked up from germline, CDR1 is MDHEN and CDR2 is SYDVKM. The CDR3 has 13 residues. V lost 3 bases, J lost 1 base, and 6 bases lay in between. Complete variable domain (other parts from reference TRBV28 and TRBJ1-1): DVKVTQSSRYLVKRTGEKVFLECVQDMDHENMFWYRQDPGLGLRLIYFSYDVKMKEKGDIPEGYSVSREKKERFSLILESASTNQTSMYLCASSFRGNTEAFFGQGTRLTVV.

The rearrangement links TRBV9 to TRBJ2-5; 7 bases map to TRBD2. Germline V CDR1 and CDR2: SGDLS, YYNGEE. The V segment lost 4 bases and the J segment 5 bases; nucleotides outside the gene matches: 11. The CDR3 loop spans 15 amino acids. The CDR3 DNA follows: TGTGCCAGCAGCAGAACGAGCGGGGTGTGGGAGACCCAGTACTTC. Translation gives CASSRTSGVWETQYF.